The 12 T cell receptor beta chains reported below all come from one sample, sequenced in a study of T-cell reconstitution after alpha-beta-depleted transplantation in children. Library preparation (for TCRbeta) was performed with unique molecular identifiers. From the PCR reads, TCRdb called clonotypes with MiXCR, one entry per CDR3 protein. The sample shows 700,000 to 950,000 distinct CDR3 sequences, roughly 15% of them seen only once. Sequences were derived from PBMCs, mostly from graft donor cells, sampled 360 days after TCRalphabeta/CD19-depleted stem cell transplant. Receptors originate from a male patient between 5 and 17 years old who had a stem cell transplant for acute lymphoblastic leukemia, so the T cells may come from the graft donor.

This clonotype was counted between two and nine times. The V call is TRBV7-8, the J call TRBJ2-5, with TRBD2 matching over 7 bases. Unmatched junction bases numbered 12, after V lost 3 bases and J lost 5 bases. The CDR3 loop spans 16 amino acids. Germline V lookup: CDR1 SGHVS, CDR2 FQNEAQ. The CDR3 sequence: CASSFMAGVLGETQYF. CDR3 bases: TGTGCCAGCAGCTTTATGGCGGGAGTCTTAGGGGAGACCCAGTACTTC.

This chain links TRBV18 with TRBJ2-5; 11 bases fit TRBD2. The CDR3 totals 17 residues. Looked up from germline, CDR1 is KGHSH and CDR2 is LQKENI. Unmatched junction bases numbered 9, after V lost 4 bases and J lost 2 bases. The CDR3 DNA sequence: TGTGCCAGCTCACTCGCCGGGACTAGCGGAATTCAAGAGACCCAGTACTTC. Amino acid sequence: CASSLAGTSGIQETQYF.

In this sample, this clonotype turned up many times. The J gene is TRBJ2-1, the V gene TRBV12-3 or TRBV12-4; maybe TRBD1 (7 bases). V dropped 3 bases and J dropped 4 bases, with 13 bases sitting between them. The CDR3 is 15 residues long. CDR3 in DNA: TGTGCCAGCAGTTTTGGGGGGACAGTATACAATGAGCAGTTCTTC. Amino acid sequence: CASSFGGTVYNEQFF.

The sample holds a few counts of this clonotype. The rearrangement uses TRBV25-1 and TRBJ2-7; weak D call: TRBD1 (6 bases). Trimming left V 2 bases short and J 3 bases short, with 11 bases between. Germline loops: CDR1 MGHDK, CDR2 SYGVNS. The CDR3 contains 14 residues. As DNA, the CDR3 is TGTGCCAGCAGTGAAAGGGGGTATGGCTACGAGCAGTACTTC. Its protein is CASSERGYGYEQYF.

The chain recombines TRBV20-1 with TRBJ2-7; tentatively, D is TRBD1 (6 bases). Trimming took 6 bases from V and 1 from J, leaving 22 bases between them. The CDR3 runs to 16 residues. Germline V gene sequence: CDR1 DFQATT, CDR2 SNEGSKA (reference sequence). CDR3 in amino acids: CSATGRWTVMSYEQYF. The CDR3 coding sequence is TGCAGTGCAACCGGCCGGTGGACAGTGATGTCCTACGAGCAGTACTTC.

J is TRBJ2-1 and V is TRBV12-3 or TRBV12-4; 9 nucleotides match TRBD1. The CDR3 is made up of 15 amino acids. V dropped 3 bases and J dropped 6; count of bases not matched to a gene: 6. This chain's CDR3 is CASSLGTGSRNEQFF. The CDR3 bases are TGTGCCAGCAGTTTGGGGACAGGGTCCCGCAATGAGCAGTTCTTC.

At least ten counts were recorded for this clonotype. The chain recombines TRBV18 with TRBJ2-1, with D possibly matching TRBD1 (6 bases). From germline, CDR1 is KGHSH and CDR2 LQKENI. The CDR3 length is 15 residues. V lost 6 bases and J 0 bases, leaving 12 bases between the germline ends. In DNA form, the CDR3 reads TGTGCCAGCTCGCGCACAGGGAGCTCCTACAATGAGCAGTTCTTC. Its translation: CASSRTGSSYNEQFF.

This clonotype came up many times. The rearrangement links TRBV10-3 to TRBJ2-7, with D perhaps matching TRBD1 or TRBD2 (5 bases each). Trimming took off 6 bases at V and 0 bases at J, with 18 bases between the two ends. The CDR3 runs to 16 residues. Germline CDR1 reads ENHRY; CDR2 reads SYGVKD. The CDR3 DNA sequence: TGTGCCATCAGGGGAACCGGGACCGCTCTCTCCTACGAGCAGTACTTC. Protein sequence: CAIRGTGTALSYEQYF.

This clonotype was detected a few times. J is TRBJ2-2 and V is TRBV13; possibly TRBD2 for D (6 bases). The CDR3 totals 17 residues. V was cut by 1 base and J by 4 bases, with 16 bases left in between. Germline V gives CDR1 PRHDT, CDR2 FYEKMQ (reference sequence). CDR3 loop: CASSLAGDGWITGELFF. The CDR3 DNA reads as TGTGCCAGCAGCTTAGCGGGAGACGGATGGATCACCGGGGAGCTGTTTTTT.

This clonotype has only a few counts. This sequence joins TRBV7-9 and TRBJ2-7; 10 nucleotides agree with TRBD2. This CDR3 is 15 amino acids long. The V gene's germline CDR1 is SEHNR and CDR2 FQNEAQ (reference sequence). J was trimmed by 6 bases and V by 8 bases; bases with no gene match: 13. CDR3 amino acids: CASSSLKLAGFEQYF. The CDR3 nucleotides are TGTGCCAGCTCCTCTTTGAAACTAGCGGGATTCGAGCAGTACTTC.

The chain recombines TRBV7-3 with TRBJ2-3; 13 nucleotides line up with TRBD2. Germline V gene lookup returns CDR1 SGHTA and CDR2 FQGTGA. This CDR3 is 16 amino acids long. V lost 5 bases to trimming and J lost 6 bases; unmatched junction nucleotides: 8. The CDR3 loop is CASSAGLAGAIDTQYF. The DNA of the CDR3 is TGTGCCAGCAGCGCAGGACTAGCGGGAGCAATTGATACGCAGTATTTT.

A few counts support this clonotype. This chain connects TRBV29-1 to TRBJ2-5; D ambiguous. The CDR3 is 11 amino acids. The V end lost 7 bases, the J end lost 2 bases, and 8 bases lay between the germline ends. Germline CDR1 is SQVTM and CDR2 is ANQGSEA. This CDR3 reads CSAQGQETQYF. The CDR3 DNA is TGCAGCGCCCAAGGGCAAGAGACCCAGTACTTC.